Below, 18 T cell receptor beta chains from the same sample are listed, as sequenced in a study of blood T cell repertoires in COVID-19. TCRdb keeps only in-frame clones here, not all; method: immunoSEQ multiplex PCR. In the table there are tens of thousands of clones, around 90% of which are singletons. The sequenced sample consisted of peripheral blood. These receptors were collected from a man aged 50-60 years with COVID-19, enrolled during active disease.

The chain joins TRBV7-2 to TRBJ2-7; TRBD1 matches 8 bases. The germline V gene has CDR1 SGHTA and CDR2 FQGNSA. There are 14 residues in the CDR3. Trimming at V came to 7 bases and at J to 0 bases, leaving 5 bases not matched to a gene. The CDR3 DNA is TGTGCCAGCAAAGGGGGGACAGGCTCCTACGAGCAGTACTTC. Translating gives CASKGGTGSYEQYF.

V usage is TRBV7-2 and J usage is TRBJ2-7, with TRBD1 matching 7 bases. This CDR3 is 14 amino acids long. The germline V gene encodes CDR1 SGHTA and CDR2 FQGNSA. V shed 5 bases and J 2 bases; nucleotides not matched to a gene: 6. Written as DNA, the CDR3 is TGTGCCAGCAGCCCTCCGACAGGGACCTACGAGCAGTACTTC. Its protein product is CASSPPTGTYEQYF.

The J gene is TRBJ2-7, the V gene TRBV11-2, with 7 positions matching TRBD2. V lost 3 bases, J lost 2 bases, and 4 bases stayed unmatched. From germline, CDR1 is SGHAT and CDR2 FQNNGV. There are 14 residues in the CDR3. CDR3 sequence (DNA): TGTGCCAGCAGCTTGGGGGGGGACCCCTACGAGCAGTACTTC. Residues: CASSLGGDPYEQYF. The full variable domain, completed using reference TRBV11-2 and TRBJ2-7, is EAGVAQSPRYKIIEKRQSVAFWCNPISGHATLYWYQQILGQGPKLLIQFQNNGVVDDSQLPKDRFSAERLKGVDSTLKIQPAKLEDSAVYLCASSLGGDPYEQYFGPGTRLTVT.

This rearrangement joins TRBV7-9 to TRBJ1-4; D is possibly TRBD1 (5 bases). Germline V lookup: CDR1 SEHNR, CDR2 FQNEAQ (reference sequence). V lost 7 bases and J lost 0, with 12 bases in between. The CDR3 spans 15 residues. In DNA, the CDR3 is TGTGCCAGCACCTTGTCGACAGCAACTAATGAAAAACTGTTTTTT. This gives the protein CASTLSTATNEKLFF.

The J gene is TRBJ2-5, the V gene TRBV4-2; 7 nucleotides agree with TRBD2. This CDR3 contains 14 residues. The V gene's germline CDR1 is LGHNA and CDR2 YNFKEQ. Trimming at V came to 0 bases and at J to 5 bases, leaving 3 bases not matched to a gene. The CDR3 nucleotides read TGTGCCAGCAGCCAAGATCTGGGGGGGGAGACCCAGTACTTC. It translates to CASSQDLGGETQYF.

This rearrangement joins TRBV7-9 to TRBJ2-1, with D uncertain. V lost 8 bases, J lost 2 bases, and 16 bases lay in between. In germline, CDR1 is SEHNR, CDR2 FQNEAQ (reference sequence). The CDR3 consists of 15 residues. This CDR3 reads CASLKTGRTYNEQFF. The CDR3 coding sequence is TGTGCCAGCCTAAAGACGGGTAGAACCTACAATGAGCAGTTCTTC.

The chain recombines TRBV27 with TRBJ2-5, with 8 bases matching TRBD1. V lost 5 bases to trimming and J lost 5 bases; unmatched junction nucleotides: 13. The CDR3 has 16 amino acids. Per the germline V gene, CDR1 is MNHEY and CDR2 is SMNVEV (reference sequence). The CDR3 nucleotides are TGTGCCAGCAGTAACGGACAGGCAGGGGGCTTGGAGACCCAGTACTTC. Amino acid sequence: CASSNGQAGGLETQYF.

This rearrangement joins TRBV30 to TRBJ1-2; weak D call: TRBD1 (5 bases). The CDR3 is made up of 12 amino acids. Per germline, CDR1 GTSNPN and CDR2 SVGIG (reference sequence). Trimming cost V 8 bases and J 0 bases, with 10 bases left between them. The CDR3 bases are TGTGCCGGTGACAGTGCTAACTATGGCTACACCTTC. Amino acid sequence: CAGDSANYGYTF.

V and J are TRBV7-9 and TRBJ1-5, with TRBD1 identical over 10 bases. The germline V gene has CDR1 SEHNR and CDR2 FQNEAQ (reference sequence). J was trimmed by 9 bases and V by 3 bases; bases with no gene match: 8. There are 15 residues in the CDR3. The CDR3 here is CASSFGTGDRGPQHF. The CDR3 DNA is TGTGCCAGCAGCTTCGGGACAGGGGACCGGGGGCCCCAGCATTTT.

This clone was seen once. This chain joins TRBV7-2 and TRBJ2-7; 7 nucleotides align to TRBD1. This CDR3 has 15 amino acids. Germline V lookup: CDR1 SGHTA, CDR2 FQGNSA. V was clipped by 0 bases and J by 2 bases; unmatched bases: 4. The CDR3 DNA sequence: TGTGCCAGCAGCTTAGCCGGGACAGCCGCCTACGAGCAGTACTTC. It translates to CASSLAGTAAYEQYF.

The J gene is TRBJ1-1, the V gene TRBV19; 7 bases map to TRBD1. With 8 bases clipped from V and 5 bases from J, the junction kept 2 bases outside the gene matches. This CDR3 comprises 11 residues. Germline assignment: CDR1 LNHDA and CDR2 SQIVND (reference sequence). CDR3 region: CASHRGTEAFF. The CDR3 coding sequence is TGTGCCAGTCACAGGGGTACTGAAGCTTTCTTT.

This clone was seen just once. The chain carries TRBV5-4 and TRBJ2-1; TRBD1 aligns across 8 bases. CDR1 is SGHNT, CDR2 YYREEE, per germline (reference sequence). V gave up 3 bases and J gave up 4 bases; unmatched junction bases: 6. The CDR3 runs to 15 residues. This CDR3 is CASSSQGARYNEQFF. The CDR3, as DNA: TGTGCCAGCAGCTCGCAGGGGGCTCGGTACAATGAGCAGTTCTTC.

The V call is TRBV4-1, the J call TRBJ1-2; 7 positions match TRBD1. The CDR3 contains 15 residues. The V segment lost 2 bases and the J segment 2 bases; nucleotides outside the gene matches: 5. Germline-derived CDR1 and CDR2 are MGHRA and YSYEKL. CDR3 DNA: TGCGCCAGCAGCCAATCGACAGGGAACAACTATGGCTACACCTTC. This encodes CASSQSTGNNYGYTF.

V usage is TRBV5-1 and J usage is TRBJ1-2; D unclear. The V and J ends lost 0 bases and 2 bases respectively, with 8 bases between them. There are 14 residues in the CDR3. Per germline, CDR1 SGHRS and CDR2 YFSETQ. CDR3 coding DNA: TGCGCCAGCAGCTTGGCGTCCGAGAACTATGGCTACACCTTC. Its protein is CASSLASENYGYTF.

J is TRBJ2-1 and V is TRBV29-1, with D maybe TRBD1 (6 bases). In germline, CDR1 is SQVTM, CDR2 ANQGSEA. V shed 6 bases and J shed 8 bases, with 14 bases lying between them. The CDR3 contains 12 residues. The CDR3 bases are TGCAGCGTGGAGCAGGGGTCCGATGAGCAGTTCTTC. It codes for CSVEQGSDEQFF.

J is TRBJ2-1 and V is TRBV19; D unclear. Germline V gene data show CDR1 as LNHDA and CDR2 as SQIVND (reference sequence). V dropped 5 bases and J dropped 10 bases, with 12 bases sitting between them. The CDR3 covers 12 residues. CDR3 in amino acids: CASSFLGREQFF. DNA of the CDR3: TGTGCCAGTAGTTTTCTCGGTCGGGAGCAGTTCTTC.

The chain uses TRBV6-4 and TRBJ1-5; D remains ambiguous. CDR1 is MRHNA, CDR2 SNTAGT, per germline. The CDR3 is 13 amino acids. V lost 5 bases, J lost 0 bases, and 5 bases lay in between. The CDR3 is CASSYNSNQPQHF. Here the CDR3 DNA reads TGTGCCAGCAGTTATAATAGCAATCAGCCCCAGCATTTT.

This chain connects TRBV5-1 to TRBJ1-4, with 11 positions matching TRBD1. The V gene end was trimmed by 4 bases and the J gene end by 7 bases; junction bases not matched to a gene: 6. The V gene's germline CDR1 is SGHRS and CDR2 YFSETQ. The CDR3 runs 15 residues. Here the CDR3 reads CASSNPGQGGEKLFF. CDR3 nucleotides: TGCGCCAGCAGCAATCCGGGACAGGGGGGTGAAAAACTGTTTTTT.